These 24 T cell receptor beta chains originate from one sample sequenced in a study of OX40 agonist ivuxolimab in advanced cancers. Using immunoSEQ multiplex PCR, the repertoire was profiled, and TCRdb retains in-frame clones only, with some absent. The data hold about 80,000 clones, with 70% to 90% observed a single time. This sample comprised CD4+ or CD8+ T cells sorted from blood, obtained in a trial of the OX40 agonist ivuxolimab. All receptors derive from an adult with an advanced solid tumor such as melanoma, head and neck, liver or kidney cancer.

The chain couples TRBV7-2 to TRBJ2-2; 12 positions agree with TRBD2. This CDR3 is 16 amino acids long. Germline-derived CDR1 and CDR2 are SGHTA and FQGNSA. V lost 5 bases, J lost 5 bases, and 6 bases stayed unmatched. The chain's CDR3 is CASSPGLAGRTGELFF. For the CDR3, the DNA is TGTGCCAGCAGCCCCGGACTAGCGGGAAGAACCGGGGAGCTGTTTTTT. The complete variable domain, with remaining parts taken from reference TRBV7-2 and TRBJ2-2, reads GAGVSQSPSNKVTEKGKDVELRCDPISGHTALYWYRQSLGQGLEFLIYFQGNSAPDKSGLPSDRFSAERTGGSVSTLTIQRTQQEDSAVYLCASSPGLAGRTGELFFGEGSRLTVL.

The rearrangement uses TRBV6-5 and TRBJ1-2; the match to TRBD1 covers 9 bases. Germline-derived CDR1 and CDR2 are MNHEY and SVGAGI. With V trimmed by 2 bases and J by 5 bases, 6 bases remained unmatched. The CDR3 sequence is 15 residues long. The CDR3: CASSYPGQGWYGYTF. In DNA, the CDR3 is TGTGCCAGCAGTTACCCGGGACAGGGATGGTATGGCTACACCTTC.

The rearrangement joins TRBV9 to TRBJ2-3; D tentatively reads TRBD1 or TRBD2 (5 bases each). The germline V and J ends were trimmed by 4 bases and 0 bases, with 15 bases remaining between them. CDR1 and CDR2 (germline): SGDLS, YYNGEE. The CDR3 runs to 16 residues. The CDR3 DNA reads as TGTGCCAGCAGCCCCCAGGGAGCTCCTAGCACAGATACGCAGTATTTT. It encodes CASSPQGAPSTDTQYF.

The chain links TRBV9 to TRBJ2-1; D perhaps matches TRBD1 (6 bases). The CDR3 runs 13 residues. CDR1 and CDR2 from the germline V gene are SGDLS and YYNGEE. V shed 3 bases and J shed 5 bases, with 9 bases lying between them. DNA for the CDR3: TGTGCCAGCAGCGATCGACAGGACAATGAGCAGTTCTTC. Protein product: CASSDRQDNEQFF.

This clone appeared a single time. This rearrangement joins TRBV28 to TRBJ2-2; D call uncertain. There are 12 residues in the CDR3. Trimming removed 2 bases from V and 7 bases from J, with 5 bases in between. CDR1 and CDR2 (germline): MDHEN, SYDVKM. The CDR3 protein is CASSLGVGELFF. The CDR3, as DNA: TGTGCCAGCAGTTTAGGGGTCGGGGAGCTGTTTTTT.

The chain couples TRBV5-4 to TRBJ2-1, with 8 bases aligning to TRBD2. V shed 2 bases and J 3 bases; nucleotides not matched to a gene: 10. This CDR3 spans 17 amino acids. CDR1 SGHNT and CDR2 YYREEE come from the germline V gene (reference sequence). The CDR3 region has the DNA TGTGCCAGCAGCTTCAGGCTGGGACGGGGGGGCTACAATGAGCAGTTCTTC. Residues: CASSFRLGRGGYNEQFF.

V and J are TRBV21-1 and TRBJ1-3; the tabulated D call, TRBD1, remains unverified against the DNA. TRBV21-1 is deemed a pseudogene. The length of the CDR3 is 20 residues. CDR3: CASSILQGRGAYYSGNTIYF. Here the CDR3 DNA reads TGTGCCAGCAGCATCCTACAGGGTAGAGGGGCCTACTACTCTGGAAACACCATATATTTT.

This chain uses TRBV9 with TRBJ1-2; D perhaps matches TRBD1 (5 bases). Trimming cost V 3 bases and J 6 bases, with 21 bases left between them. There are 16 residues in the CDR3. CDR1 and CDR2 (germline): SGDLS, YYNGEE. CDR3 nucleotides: TGTGCCAGCAGCGCAACCTCCTCAGGGCTCGCGGATGGCTACACCTTC. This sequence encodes CASSATSSGLADGYTF.

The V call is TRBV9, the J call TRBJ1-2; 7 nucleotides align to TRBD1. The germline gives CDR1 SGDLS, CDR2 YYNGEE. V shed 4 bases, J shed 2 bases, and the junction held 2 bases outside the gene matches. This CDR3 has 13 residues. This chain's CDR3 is CASSTTGNYGYTF. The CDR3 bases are TGTGCCAGCAGCACGACAGGGAACTATGGCTACACCTTC.

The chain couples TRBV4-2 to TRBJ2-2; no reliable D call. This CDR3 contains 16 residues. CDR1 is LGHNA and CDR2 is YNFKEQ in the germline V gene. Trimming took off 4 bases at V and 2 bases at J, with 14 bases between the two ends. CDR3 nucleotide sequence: TGTGCCAGCAGCCCTACCGGTGTCTTAAACACCGGGGAGCTGTTTTTT. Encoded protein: CASSPTGVLNTGELFF.

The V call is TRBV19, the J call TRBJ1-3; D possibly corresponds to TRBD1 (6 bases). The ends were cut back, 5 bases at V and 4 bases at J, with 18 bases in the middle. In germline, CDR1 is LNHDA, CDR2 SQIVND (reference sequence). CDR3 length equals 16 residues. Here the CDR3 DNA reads TGTGCCAGTAGTCCCCCCCGGGGGCTCTCAGGAAACACCATATATTTT. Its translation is CASSPPRGLSGNTIYF.

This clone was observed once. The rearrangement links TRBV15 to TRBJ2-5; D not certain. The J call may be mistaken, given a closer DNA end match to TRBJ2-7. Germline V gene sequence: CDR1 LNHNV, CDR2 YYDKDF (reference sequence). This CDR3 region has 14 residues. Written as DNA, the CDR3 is TGTGCCACCAGCAGAGATCCTTGGAATTACGAGCAGTACTTC. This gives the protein CATSRDPWNYEQYF.

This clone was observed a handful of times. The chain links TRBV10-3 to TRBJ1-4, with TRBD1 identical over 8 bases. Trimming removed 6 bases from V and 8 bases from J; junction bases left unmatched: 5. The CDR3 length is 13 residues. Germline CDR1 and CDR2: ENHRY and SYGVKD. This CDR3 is CAIRTQGDEKLFF. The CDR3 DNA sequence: TGTGCCATCAGGACACAGGGGGACGAAAAACTGTTTTTT.

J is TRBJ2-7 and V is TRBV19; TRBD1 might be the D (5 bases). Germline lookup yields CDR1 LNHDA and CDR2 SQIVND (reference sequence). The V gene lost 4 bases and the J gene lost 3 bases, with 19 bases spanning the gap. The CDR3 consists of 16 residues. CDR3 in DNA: TGTGCCAGTAGTAGGGGCGTAGCAGGCACTTTCTACGAGCAGTACTTC. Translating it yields CASSRGVAGTFYEQYF.

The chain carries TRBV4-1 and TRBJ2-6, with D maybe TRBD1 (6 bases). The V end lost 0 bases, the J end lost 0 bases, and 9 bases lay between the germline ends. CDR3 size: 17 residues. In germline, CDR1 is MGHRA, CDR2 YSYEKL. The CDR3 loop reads CASSQDGQLSGANVLTF. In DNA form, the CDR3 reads TGCGCCAGCAGCCAAGATGGACAGCTCTCTGGGGCCAACGTCCTGACTTTC.

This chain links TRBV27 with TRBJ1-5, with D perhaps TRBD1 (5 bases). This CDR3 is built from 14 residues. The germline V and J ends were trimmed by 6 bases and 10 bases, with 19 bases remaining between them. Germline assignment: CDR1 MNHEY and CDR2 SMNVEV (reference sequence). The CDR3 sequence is CASSFRDRDYPQHF. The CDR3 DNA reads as TGTGCCAGCAGCTTCCGGGACCGAGACTACCCCCAGCATTTT.

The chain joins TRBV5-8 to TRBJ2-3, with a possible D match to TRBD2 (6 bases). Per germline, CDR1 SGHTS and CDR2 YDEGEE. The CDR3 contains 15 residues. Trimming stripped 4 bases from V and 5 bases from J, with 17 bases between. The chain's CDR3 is CASSLMRGREDTQYF. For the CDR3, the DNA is TGTGCCAGCAGCCTTATGCGGGGCCGGGAAGATACGCAGTATTTT.

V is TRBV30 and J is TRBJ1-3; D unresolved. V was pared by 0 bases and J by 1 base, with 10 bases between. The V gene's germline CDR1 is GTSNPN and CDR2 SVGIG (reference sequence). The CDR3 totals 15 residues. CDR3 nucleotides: TGTGCCTGGAGTGTAGGACCGATTTCTGGAAACACCATATATTTT. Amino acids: CAWSVGPISGNTIYF.

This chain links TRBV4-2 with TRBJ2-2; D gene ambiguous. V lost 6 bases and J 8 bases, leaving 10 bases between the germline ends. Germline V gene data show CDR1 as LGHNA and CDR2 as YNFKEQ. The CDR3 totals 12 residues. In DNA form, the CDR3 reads TGTGCCAGCAGGGGAATGGCGGGGGAGCTGTTTTTT. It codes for CASRGMAGELFF.

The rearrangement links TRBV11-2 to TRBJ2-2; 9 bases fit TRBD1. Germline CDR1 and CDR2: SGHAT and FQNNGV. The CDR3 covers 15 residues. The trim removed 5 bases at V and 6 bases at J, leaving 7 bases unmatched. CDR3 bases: TGTGCCAGCAGCAAAGACAGGGGGTCGGCCGGGGAGCTGTTTTTT. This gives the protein CASSKDRGSAGELFF.

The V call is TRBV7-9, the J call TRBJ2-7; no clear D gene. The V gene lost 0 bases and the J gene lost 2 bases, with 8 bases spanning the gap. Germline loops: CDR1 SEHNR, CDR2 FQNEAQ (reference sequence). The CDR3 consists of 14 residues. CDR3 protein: CASSLAEEPYEQYF. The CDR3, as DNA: TGTGCCAGCAGCTTAGCAGAGGAGCCCTACGAGCAGTACTTC.

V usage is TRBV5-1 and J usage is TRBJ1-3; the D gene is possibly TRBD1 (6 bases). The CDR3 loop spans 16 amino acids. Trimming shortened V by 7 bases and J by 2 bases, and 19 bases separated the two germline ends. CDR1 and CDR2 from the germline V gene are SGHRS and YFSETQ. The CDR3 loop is CASRPPGTSPGNTIYF. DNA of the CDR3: TGCGCCAGCCGACCTCCCGGGACATCTCCTGGAAACACCATATATTTT.

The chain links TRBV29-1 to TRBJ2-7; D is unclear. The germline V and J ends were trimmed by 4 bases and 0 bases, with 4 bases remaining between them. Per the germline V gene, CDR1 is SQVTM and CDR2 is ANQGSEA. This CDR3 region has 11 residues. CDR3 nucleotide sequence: TGCAGCGTTGCCCTCTCCTACGAGCAGTACTTC. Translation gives CSVALSYEQYF.

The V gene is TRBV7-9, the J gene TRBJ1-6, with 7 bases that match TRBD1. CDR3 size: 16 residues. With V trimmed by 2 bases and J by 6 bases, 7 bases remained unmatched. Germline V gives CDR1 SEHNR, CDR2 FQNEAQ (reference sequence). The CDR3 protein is CASSLRGTAFNSPLHF. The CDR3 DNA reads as TGTGCCAGCAGCTTACGCGGGACAGCTTTTAATTCACCCCTCCACTTT.